The entry below describes one TCR beta chain. This record belongs to a study of blood T cell repertoires in COVID-19. Study-level background: T cells, B-cell-depleted T cells, or PBMCs provided the cDNA or gDNA that served as material.

There are 15 residues in the CDR3. CDR1 is SGHRS and CDR2 is YFSETQ in the germline V gene. With 4 bases removed from V and 0 bases from J, the gap between germline ends came to 12 bases. The table came from immunoSEQ multiplex PCR; TCRdb's copy has only in-frame clones and leaves some out. In the table there are 150,000 to 200,000 clones, roughly 73% of which are singletons. The sequencing sample was made of peripheral blood. The source of this sequence is a man between 65 and 79 years old with acute or convalescent COVID-19. The genes are TRBV5-1 and TRBJ2-3; possible D gene TRBD2, 7 bases. The CDR3 protein is CASSGGASSTDTQYF. CDR3 sequence (DNA): TGCGCCAGCAGCGGGGGGGCGTCTAGCACAGATACGCAGTATTTT.